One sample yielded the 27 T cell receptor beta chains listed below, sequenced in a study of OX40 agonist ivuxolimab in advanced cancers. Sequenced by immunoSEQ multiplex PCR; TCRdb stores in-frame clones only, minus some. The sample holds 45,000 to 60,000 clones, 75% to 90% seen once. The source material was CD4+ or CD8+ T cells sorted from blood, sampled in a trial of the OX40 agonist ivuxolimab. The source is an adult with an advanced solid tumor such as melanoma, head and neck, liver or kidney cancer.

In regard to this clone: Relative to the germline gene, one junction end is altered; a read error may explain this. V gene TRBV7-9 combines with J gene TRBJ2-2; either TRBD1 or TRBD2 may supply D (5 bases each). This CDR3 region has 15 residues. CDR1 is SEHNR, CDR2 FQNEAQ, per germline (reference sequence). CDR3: CASTLPGPQDGELFF. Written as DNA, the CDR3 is TGTGCCAGCACCTTACCGGGACCACAGGACGGGGAGCTGTTTTTT. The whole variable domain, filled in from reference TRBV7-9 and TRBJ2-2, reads DTGVSQNPRHKITKRGQNVTFRCDPISEHNRLYWYRQTLGQGPEFLTYFQNEAQLEKSRLLSDRFSAERPKGSFSTLEIQRTEQGDSAMYLCASTLPGPQDGELFFGEGSRLTVL.

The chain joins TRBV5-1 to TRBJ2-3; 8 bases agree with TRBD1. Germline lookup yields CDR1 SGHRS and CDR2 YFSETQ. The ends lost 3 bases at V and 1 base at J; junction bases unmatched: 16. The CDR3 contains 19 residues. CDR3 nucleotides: TGCGCCAGCAGCTCCCCCCTCGGATTGACAGGGGTGGGCACAGATACGCAGTATTTT. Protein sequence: CASSSPLGLTGVGTDTQYF. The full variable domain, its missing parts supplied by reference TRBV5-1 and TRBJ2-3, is KAGVTQTPRYLIKTRGQQVTLSCSPISGHRSVSWYQQTPGQGLQFLFEYFSETQRNKGNFPGRFSGRQFSNSRSEMNVSTLELGDSALYLCASSSPLGLTGVGTDTQYFGPGTRLTVL.

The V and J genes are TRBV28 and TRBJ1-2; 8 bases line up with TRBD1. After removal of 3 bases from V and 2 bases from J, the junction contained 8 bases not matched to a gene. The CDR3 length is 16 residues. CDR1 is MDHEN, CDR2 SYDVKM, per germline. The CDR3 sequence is CASSFASRTGNYGYTF. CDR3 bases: TGTGCCAGCAGTTTCGCTTCAAGGACAGGGAACTATGGCTACACCTTC.

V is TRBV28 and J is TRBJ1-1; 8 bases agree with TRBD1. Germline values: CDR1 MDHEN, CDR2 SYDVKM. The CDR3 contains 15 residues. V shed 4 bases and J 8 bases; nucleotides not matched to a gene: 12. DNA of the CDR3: TGTGCCAGCAGTTCGCGAAGACAGGGGTGGGTGGAAGCTTTCTTT. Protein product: CASSSRRQGWVEAFF.

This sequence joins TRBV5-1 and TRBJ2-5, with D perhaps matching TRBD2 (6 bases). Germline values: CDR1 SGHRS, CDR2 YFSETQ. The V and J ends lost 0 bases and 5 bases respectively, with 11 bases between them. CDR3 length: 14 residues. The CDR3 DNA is TGCGCCAGCAGCTTGGAGGTGGCGGGGGAGACCCAGTACTTC. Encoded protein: CASSLEVAGETQYF.

CDR3 region: CASSLVFGGDEQYF. The CDR3 bases are TGCGCCAGCAGCTTGGTGTTTGGGGGAGACGAGCAGTACTTC. V usage is TRBV5-1 and J usage is TRBJ2-7; possibly TRBD1 or TRBD2 for D (5 bases each). The V end lost 0 bases, the J end lost 5 bases, and 12 bases lay between the germline ends. CDR1 and CDR2 (germline): SGHRS, YFSETQ. The CDR3 covers 14 residues.

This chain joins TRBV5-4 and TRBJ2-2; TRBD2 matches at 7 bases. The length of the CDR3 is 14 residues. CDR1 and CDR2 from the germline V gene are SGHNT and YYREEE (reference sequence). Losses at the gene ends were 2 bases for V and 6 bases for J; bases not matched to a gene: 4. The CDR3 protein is CASSLGLESGELFF. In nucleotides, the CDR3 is TGTGCCAGCAGCTTAGGACTAGAGTCCGGGGAGCTGTTTTTT.

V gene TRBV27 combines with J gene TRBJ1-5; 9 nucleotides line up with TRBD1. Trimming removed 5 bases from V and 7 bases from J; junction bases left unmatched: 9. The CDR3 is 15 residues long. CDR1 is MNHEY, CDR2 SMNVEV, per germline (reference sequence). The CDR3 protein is CASSAGTGLEQPQHF. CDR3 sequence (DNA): TGTGCCAGCAGTGCCGGGACAGGGTTGGAGCAGCCCCAGCATTTT.

The CDR3 DNA is TGTGCCAGCTCACCACCTTTAGGGGTGGCTGGGGCCAACGTCCTGACTTTC. This encodes CASSPPLGVAGANVLTF. The J gene is TRBJ2-6, the V gene TRBV18, with a tentative D call TRBD1 (5 bases). Germline-derived CDR1 and CDR2 are KGHSH and LQKENI. Between the trimmed V and J ends, which lost 0 bases and 2 bases, there was a span of 11 bases. This CDR3 is built from 17 residues.

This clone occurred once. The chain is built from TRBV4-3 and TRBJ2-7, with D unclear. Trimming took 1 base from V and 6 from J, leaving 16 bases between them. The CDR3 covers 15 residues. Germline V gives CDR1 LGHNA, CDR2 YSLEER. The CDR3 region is CASSQVPGFGSEQYF. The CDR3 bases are TGCGCCAGCAGCCAAGTGCCCGGGTTTGGTTCCGAGCAGTACTTC.

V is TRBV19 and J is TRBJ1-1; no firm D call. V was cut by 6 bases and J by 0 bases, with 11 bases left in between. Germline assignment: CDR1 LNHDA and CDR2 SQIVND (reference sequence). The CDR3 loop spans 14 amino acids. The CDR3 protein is CASSLATLNTEAFF. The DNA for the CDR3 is TGTGCCAGTAGCCTCGCGACACTGAACACTGAAGCTTTCTTT.

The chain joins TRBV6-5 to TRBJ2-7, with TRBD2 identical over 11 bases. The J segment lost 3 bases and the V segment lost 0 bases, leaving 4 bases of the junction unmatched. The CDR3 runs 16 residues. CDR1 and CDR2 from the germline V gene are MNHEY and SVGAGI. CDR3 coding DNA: TGTGCCAGCAGTTACTCGGGGACTAGCGGAGACTACGAGCAGTACTTC. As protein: CASSYSGTSGDYEQYF.

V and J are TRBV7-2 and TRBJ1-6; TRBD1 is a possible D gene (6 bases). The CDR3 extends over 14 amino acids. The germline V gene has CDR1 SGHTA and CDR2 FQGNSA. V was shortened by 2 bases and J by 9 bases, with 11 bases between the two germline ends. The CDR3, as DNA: TGTGCCAGCAGCTTATCGGTGGGGGCTTCACCCCTCCACTTT. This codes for CASSLSVGASPLHF.

CDR3 loop: CASSPQGVDEKLFF. CDR3 nucleotides: TGTGCCAGCAGCCCCCAGGGGGTTGATGAAAAACTGTTTTTT. V usage is TRBV5-4 and J usage is TRBJ1-4; TRBD1 agrees at 7 bases. Germline CDR1 is SGHNT and CDR2 is YYREEE (reference sequence). V trimming: 4 bases; J trimming: 6 bases; junction bases outside the gene matches: 6. This CDR3 spans 14 amino acids.

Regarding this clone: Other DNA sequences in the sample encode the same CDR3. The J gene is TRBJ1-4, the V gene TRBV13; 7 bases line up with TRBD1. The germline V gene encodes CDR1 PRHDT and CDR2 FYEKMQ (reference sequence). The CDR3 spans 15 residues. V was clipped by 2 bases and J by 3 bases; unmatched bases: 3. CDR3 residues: CASSLRTGSNEKLFF. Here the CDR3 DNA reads TGTGCCAGCAGCTTAAGGACAGGTTCTAATGAAAAACTGTTTTTT.

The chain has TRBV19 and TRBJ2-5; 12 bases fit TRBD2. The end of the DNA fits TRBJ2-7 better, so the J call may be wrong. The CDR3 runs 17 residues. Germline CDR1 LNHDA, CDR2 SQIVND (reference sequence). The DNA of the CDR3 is TGTGCCAGTAGTCCGGGACTAGCGGGTGCGTTCTCCTACGAGCAGTACTTC. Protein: CASSPGLAGAFSYEQYF.

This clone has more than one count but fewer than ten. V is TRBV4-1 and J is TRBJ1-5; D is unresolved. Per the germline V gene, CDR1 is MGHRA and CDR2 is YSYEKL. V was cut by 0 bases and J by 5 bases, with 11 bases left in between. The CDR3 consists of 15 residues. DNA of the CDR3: TGCGCCAGCAGCCAAGAGGTCAGAGCCCATCAGCCCCAGCATTTT. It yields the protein CASSQEVRAHQPQHF.

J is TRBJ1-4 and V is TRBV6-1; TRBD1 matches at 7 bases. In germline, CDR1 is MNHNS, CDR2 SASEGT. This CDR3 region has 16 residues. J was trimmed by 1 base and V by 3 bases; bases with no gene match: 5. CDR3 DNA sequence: TGTGCCAGCAGTGACAGGGGGATATTAACTAATGAAAAACTGTTTTTT. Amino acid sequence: CASSDRGILTNEKLFF.

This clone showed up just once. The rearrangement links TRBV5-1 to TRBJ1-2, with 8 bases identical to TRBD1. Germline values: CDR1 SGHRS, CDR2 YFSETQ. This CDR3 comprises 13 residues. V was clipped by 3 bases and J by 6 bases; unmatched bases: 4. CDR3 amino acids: CASSSPGGDGYTF. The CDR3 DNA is TGCGCCAGCAGCTCTCCAGGGGGCGATGGCTACACCTTC.

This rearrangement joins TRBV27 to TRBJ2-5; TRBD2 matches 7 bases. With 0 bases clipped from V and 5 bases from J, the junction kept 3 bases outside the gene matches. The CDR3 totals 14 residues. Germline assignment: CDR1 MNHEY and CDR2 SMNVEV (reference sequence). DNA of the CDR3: TGTGCCAGCAGTTTATCGCGGGGGAGGGAGACCCAGTACTTC. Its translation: CASSLSRGRETQYF.

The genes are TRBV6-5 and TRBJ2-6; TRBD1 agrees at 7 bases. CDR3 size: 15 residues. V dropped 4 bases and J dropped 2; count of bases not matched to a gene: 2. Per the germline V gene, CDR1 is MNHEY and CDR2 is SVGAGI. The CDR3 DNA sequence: TGTGCCAGCAGTTCCGACAGGGCTGGGGCCAACGTCCTGACTTTC. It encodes CASSSDRAGANVLTF.

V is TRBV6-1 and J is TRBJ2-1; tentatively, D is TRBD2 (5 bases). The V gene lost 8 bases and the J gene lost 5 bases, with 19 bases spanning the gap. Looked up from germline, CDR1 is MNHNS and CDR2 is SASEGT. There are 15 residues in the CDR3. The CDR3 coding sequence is TGTGCCAGCCGGGCAAACGGACCTAGCCACAATGAGCAGTTCTTC. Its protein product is CASRANGPSHNEQFF.

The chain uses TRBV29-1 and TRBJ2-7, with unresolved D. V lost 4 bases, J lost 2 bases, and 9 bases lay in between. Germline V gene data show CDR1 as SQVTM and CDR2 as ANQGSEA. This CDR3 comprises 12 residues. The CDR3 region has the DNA TGCAGCGTTGGGGTCCAGCCCTACGAGCAGTACTTC. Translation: CSVGVQPYEQYF.

Written as DNA, the CDR3 is TGCGCCAGCAGCTACTACCAAGCGGGAGCCCAAGAGACCCAGTACTTC. Protein: CASSYYQAGAQETQYF. The chain employs TRBV5-1 and TRBJ2-5; 8 positions agree with TRBD2. Unmatched junction bases numbered 8, after V lost 3 bases and J lost 1 base. CDR1 and CDR2 from the germline V gene are SGHRS and YFSETQ. The CDR3 extends over 16 amino acids.

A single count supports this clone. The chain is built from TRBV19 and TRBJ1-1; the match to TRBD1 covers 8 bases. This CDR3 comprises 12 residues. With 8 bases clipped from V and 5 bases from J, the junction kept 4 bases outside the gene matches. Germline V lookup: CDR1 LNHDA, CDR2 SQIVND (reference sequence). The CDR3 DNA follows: TGTGCCAGTTTGGGGGACAGGACTGAAGCTTTCTTT. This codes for CASLGDRTEAFF.

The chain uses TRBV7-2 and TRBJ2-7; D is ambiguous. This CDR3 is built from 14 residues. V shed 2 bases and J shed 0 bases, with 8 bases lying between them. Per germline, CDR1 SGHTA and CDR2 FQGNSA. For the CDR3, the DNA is TGTGCCAGCAGCTTATCCGTCAACTCCTACGAGCAGTACTTC. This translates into CASSLSVNSYEQYF.

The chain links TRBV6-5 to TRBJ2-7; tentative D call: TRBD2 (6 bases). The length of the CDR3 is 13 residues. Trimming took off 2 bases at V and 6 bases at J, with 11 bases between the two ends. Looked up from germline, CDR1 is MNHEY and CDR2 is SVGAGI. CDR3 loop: CASSYREKREQYF. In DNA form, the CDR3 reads TGTGCCAGCAGTTACCGGGAGAAGCGCGAGCAGTACTTC.